This entry is about one T cell receptor (beta chain). These data are taken from a study of PD-1 blockade in classical Hodgkin lymphoma. CDR3 length: 17 amino acids. Trimming took 1 base from V and 6 from J; bases not matched to a gene: 6. Per germline, CDR1 SGHDT and CDR2 YYEEEE. Each and every patient relapsed after autologous stem cell transplantation, and patients got differing brentuximab vedotin exposure. Some clones are missing from TCRdb's copy, which holds only in-frame ones; the method was immunoSEQ multiplex PCR. In the table there are tens of thousands of clones, around 86% of which are singletons.

The source material was peripheral blood mononuclear cells (PBMCs), sampled at baseline. The rearrangement uses TRBV5-6 and TRBJ2-3; TRBD2 aligns across 15 bases. This sequence was found in a human donor with classical Hodgkin lymphoma. The CDR3 reads CASSLIGLAGGVDTQYF. The CDR3 DNA reads as TGTGCCAGCAGCTTGATTGGACTAGCGGGAGGGGTGGATACGCAGTATTTT. The full variable domain, its missing parts supplied by reference TRBV5-6 and TRBJ2-3, is DAGVTQSPTHLIKTRGQQVTLRCSPKSGHDTVSWYQQALGQGPQFIFQYYEEEERQRGNFPDRFSGHQFPNYSSELNVNALLLGDSALYLCASSLIGLAGGVDTQYFGPGTRLTVL.